This entry lists 23 T cell receptor beta chains sequenced from one sample in a study of beta chain features in type 1 diabetes. Broader study findings: Moderate yet significant TCRB CDR3 shortening was seen in Type 1 diabetes patients in all four CD4+ subsets.

The whole isolated RNA underwent reverse transcription, so sequencing captured expressed TCRB transcripts. Profiling relied on immunoSEQ multiplex PCR, and the TCRdb table lists in-frame clones only, not all of them. The sample shows some 190,000 clones, approximately 7.9% of them seen only once. The antigens for these receptors are not known. Sequenced: central memory CD4+ T cells from blood. The receptors originated from a man between 18 and 29 years old with type 1 diabetes.

Only a few counts were recorded for this clone. The chain combines TRBV5-4 with TRBJ2-7; 14 bases fit TRBD2. This CDR3 contains 16 residues. Trimming took 4 bases from V and 3 from J; bases not matched to a gene: 6. Germline V gene sequence: CDR1 SGHNT, CDR2 YYREEE (reference sequence). The chain's CDR3 is CASSRGTSGGIYEQYF. The CDR3 DNA sequence: TGTGCCAGCAGCAGAGGGACTAGCGGGGGAATCTACGAGCAGTACTTC.

In its sample, this clone was seen many times. The chain's CDR3 is CAISGTGTTDTQYF. In nucleotides, the CDR3 is TGTGCCATCAGCGGGACAGGAACCACAGATACGCAGTATTTT. The chain carries TRBV10-3 and TRBJ2-3; TRBD1 matches 8 bases. With 6 bases clipped from V and 2 bases from J, the junction kept 4 bases outside the gene matches. The CDR3 covers 14 residues. The germline V gene has CDR1 ENHRY and CDR2 SYGVKD.

This chain joins TRBV15 and TRBJ2-5; 7 bases are shared with TRBD1. The CDR3 has 14 residues. CDR1 is LNHNV and CDR2 is YYDKDF in the germline V gene (reference sequence). The ends lost 1 base at V and 6 bases at J; junction bases unmatched: 5. The DNA of the CDR3 is TGTGCCACCAGCAGAGGAGGGGGCGAAAAGACCCAGTACTTC. Its protein is CATSRGGGEKTQYF.

The chain recombines TRBV19 with TRBJ2-1, with 13 bases matching TRBD2. V gave up 6 bases and J gave up 8 bases; unmatched junction bases: 16. Germline lookup yields CDR1 LNHDA and CDR2 SQIVND (reference sequence). The CDR3 runs 18 residues. CDR3 bases: TGTGCCAGTAGGACCGGGACAGGGGGGACTAGCGGGATTCATGAGCAGTTCTTC. Its protein is CASRTGTGGTSGIHEQFF.

In this sample, this clone turned up a few times. The chain joins TRBV5-1 to TRBJ2-2, with a tentative D call TRBD2 (5 bases). The length of the CDR3 is 18 residues. V lost 3 bases to trimming and J lost 0 bases, with 18 bases between them. From germline, CDR1 is SGHRS and CDR2 YFSETQ. CDR3 in amino acids: CASSSPIKRLANTGELFF. Here the CDR3 DNA reads TGCGCCAGCAGCTCGCCAATTAAGCGGCTCGCGAACACCGGGGAGCTGTTTTTT.

This clone was picked up many times. The V and J genes are TRBV5-4 and TRBJ2-1; D is unresolved. Germline CDR1 SGHNT, CDR2 YYREEE (reference sequence). V was clipped by 4 bases and J by 5 bases, with 4 bases between them. This CDR3 is built from 11 residues. CDR3 amino acids: CASSTDNEQFF. The CDR3 nucleotides are TGTGCCAGCAGCACGGACAATGAGCAGTTCTTC. Variable domain in full (rest from reference TRBV5-4 and TRBJ2-1): ETGVTQSPTHLIKTRGQQVTLRCSSQSGHNTVSWYQQALGQGPQFIFQYYREEENGRGNFPPRFSGLQFPNYSSELNVNALELDDSALYLCASSTDNEQFFGPGTRLTVL.

The table lists this clone with a few counts. The V gene is TRBV29-1, the J gene TRBJ2-5; D remains ambiguous. CDR3 size: 11 residues. Trimming removed 4 bases from V and 2 bases from J, with 5 bases in between. CDR1 is SQVTM and CDR2 is ANQGSEA in the germline V gene. The CDR3 nucleotides read TGCAGCGTTGCTATACAAGAGACCCAGTACTTC. Its protein is CSVAIQETQYF.

The DNA of the CDR3 is TGTGCCAGCAGTCCCACAGGGTTATCCGGGGAGCTGTTTTTT. Protein: CASSPTGLSGELFF. V is TRBV28 and J is TRBJ2-2; weak D call: TRBD1 (6 bases). Germline-derived CDR1 and CDR2 are MDHEN and SYDVKM. There are 14 residues in the CDR3. V lost 5 bases and J lost 6, with 13 bases in between.

There are a few counts of this clone. The chain recombines TRBV11-2 with TRBJ2-7; perhaps TRBD1 as D (5 bases). The CDR3 spans 13 residues. V was clipped by 4 bases and J by 6 bases, with 13 bases between them. Looked up from germline, CDR1 is SGHAT and CDR2 is FQNNGV. CDR3 nucleotides: TGTGCCAGCAGCTCACGGCAGGGAAGCGAGCAGTACTTC. It is translated as CASSSRQGSEQYF.

This chain joins TRBV7-2 and TRBJ2-1; D is undetermined. CDR3 length: 15 residues. Trimming removed 2 bases at V and 8 bases at J, with 16 bases between. Germline CDR1 reads SGHTA; CDR2 reads FQGNSA. CDR3 DNA sequence: TGTGCCAGCAGCTTATCAGGATACGTAGGATATGAGCAGTTCTTC. Protein: CASSLSGYVGYEQFF.

This clone was observed a few times. This chain connects TRBV7-8 to TRBJ1-5, with no clear D. Trimming left V 5 bases short and J 8 bases short, with 16 bases between. The germline V gene has CDR1 SGHVS and CDR2 FQNEAQ. This CDR3 contains 14 residues. The CDR3 nucleotides are TGTGCCAGCAGCCAAATACTCTCAAGCGAGCCCCAGCATTTT. Translation gives CASSQILSSEPQHF.

The chain employs TRBV28 and TRBJ2-1; TRBD2 might be the D (7 bases). The CDR3 consists of 14 residues. Germline CDR1 reads MDHEN; CDR2 reads SYDVKM. The V and J ends lost 3 bases and 10 bases respectively, with 16 bases between them. DNA for the CDR3: TGTGCCAGCAGTTTGAAGGGGGGGGAAGTAGAGCAGTTCTTC. Translating gives CASSLKGGEVEQFF.

This clone was seen only a few times. This chain links TRBV5-4 with TRBJ1-1; 7 bases align to TRBD1. Trimming at V came to 3 bases and at J to 3 bases, leaving 8 bases not matched to a gene. This CDR3 region has 15 residues. CDR1 is SGHNT and CDR2 is YYREEE in the germline V gene (reference sequence). CDR3 bases: TGTGCCAGCAGCTGGGAGAACAGGGGCGACACTGAAGCTTTCTTT. This gives the protein CASSWENRGDTEAFF.

This clone appeared a few times. V gene TRBV10-3 combines with J gene TRBJ1-5; 8 bases are a match to TRBD1. Germline V gives CDR1 ENHRY, CDR2 SYGVKD. The CDR3 covers 17 residues. V lost 0 bases to trimming and J lost 6 bases; unmatched junction nucleotides: 10. CDR3 region: CAISESVGQTGVQPQHF. CDR3 DNA sequence: TGTGCCATCAGTGAGTCAGTGGGGCAGACAGGGGTTCAGCCCCAGCATTTT.

This clone was detected a few times. The rearrangement links TRBV29-1 to TRBJ1-3, with 7 bases that match TRBD1. Germline V gene sequence: CDR1 SQVTM, CDR2 ANQGSEA. The CDR3 extends over 11 amino acids. V gave up 6 bases and J gave up 4 bases; unmatched junction bases: 0. CDR3 sequence: CSVGQGNTIYF. The CDR3 DNA sequence: TGCAGCGTGGGACAGGGAAACACCATATATTTT.

The table lists this clone with many counts. J is TRBJ1-1 and V is TRBV7-9; no clear D gene. From germline, CDR1 is SEHNR and CDR2 FQNEAQ (reference sequence). Deletions cut 3 bases from V and 8 bases from J, with 10 bases between. The CDR3 extends over 12 amino acids. CDR3 DNA: TGTGCCAGCAGCTTTCTAGGCAGAGAAGCTTTCTTT. Residues: CASSFLGREAFF.

This clone has only a few counts. The chain employs TRBV2 and TRBJ2-3; 7 nucleotides match TRBD2. The CDR3 extends over 14 amino acids. The V gene end was trimmed by 6 bases and the J gene end by 5 bases; junction bases not matched to a gene: 8. The germline V gene has CDR1 SNHLY and CDR2 FYNNEI. The CDR3 coding sequence is TGTGCCAGCAGCCGACTAGCTACGAGAGATACGCAGTATTTT. This gives the protein CASSRLATRDTQYF.

The V gene is TRBV6-5, the J gene TRBJ2-5; unclear D gene. CDR3 length: 14 residues. Trimming took off 0 bases at V and 3 bases at J, with 8 bases between the two ends. Germline CDR1 and CDR2: MNHEY and SVGAGI. The CDR3 DNA is TGTGCCAGCAGTTACTCCCCGGGTGAAGAGACCCAGTACTTC. Translation gives CASSYSPGEETQYF.

This clone was observed a handful of times. V is TRBV5-1 and J is TRBJ2-6; D is uncertain. CDR1 SGHRS and CDR2 YFSETQ come from the germline V gene. Trimming removed 0 bases from V and 0 bases from J, with 10 bases in between. The CDR3 is made up of 17 amino acids. CDR3: CASSLANSNSGANVLTF. In DNA, the CDR3 is TGCGCCAGCAGCTTGGCCAACAGCAACTCTGGGGCCAACGTCCTGACTTTC.

The chain joins TRBV5-1 to TRBJ1-5; tentative D call: TRBD1 (5 bases). Germline CDR1 is SGHRS and CDR2 is YFSETQ. The CDR3 is made up of 15 amino acids. V was pared by 4 bases and J by 2 bases, with 13 bases between. The CDR3 here is CASSPEGAGNQPQHF. CDR3 in DNA: TGCGCCAGCAGCCCCGAAGGGGCAGGCAATCAGCCCCAGCATTTT. The full variable domain, its missing parts supplied by reference TRBV5-1 and TRBJ1-5, is KAGVTQTPRYLIKTRGQQVTLSCSPISGHRSVSWYQQTPGQGLQFLFEYFSETQRNKGNFPGRFSGRQFSNSRSEMNVSTLELGDSALYLCASSPEGAGNQPQHFGDGTRLSIL.

This clone was seen repeatedly, ten times or more. The chain carries TRBV29-1 and TRBJ2-3, with D tentatively TRBD2 (5 bases). CDR1 SQVTM and CDR2 ANQGSEA come from the germline V gene. Trimming took off 2 bases at V and 3 bases at J, with 6 bases between the two ends. The CDR3 is 12 residues long. The CDR3 protein is CSVERDTDTQYF. The CDR3 nucleotides are TGCAGCGTTGAACGGGATACAGATACGCAGTATTTT.

This chain links TRBV7-6 with TRBJ2-1; D ambiguous. This CDR3 comprises 12 residues. In germline, CDR1 is SGHVS, CDR2 FNYEAQ. The germline V and J ends were trimmed by 2 bases and 7 bases, with 6 bases remaining between them. The CDR3 spells CASSLLQNEQFF. The CDR3 coding sequence is TGTGCCAGCAGCTTACTACAGAATGAGCAGTTCTTC.

This clone was counted only a few times. This chain links TRBV6-5 with TRBJ2-7, with D possibly being TRBD1 (6 bases). Trimming took off 6 bases at V and 2 bases at J, with 11 bases between the two ends. The germline V gene has CDR1 MNHEY and CDR2 SVGAGI. The CDR3 runs 13 residues. The CDR3: CASRQGITYEQYF. CDR3 nucleotides: TGTGCCAGCAGACAGGGAATCACCTACGAGCAGTACTTC.